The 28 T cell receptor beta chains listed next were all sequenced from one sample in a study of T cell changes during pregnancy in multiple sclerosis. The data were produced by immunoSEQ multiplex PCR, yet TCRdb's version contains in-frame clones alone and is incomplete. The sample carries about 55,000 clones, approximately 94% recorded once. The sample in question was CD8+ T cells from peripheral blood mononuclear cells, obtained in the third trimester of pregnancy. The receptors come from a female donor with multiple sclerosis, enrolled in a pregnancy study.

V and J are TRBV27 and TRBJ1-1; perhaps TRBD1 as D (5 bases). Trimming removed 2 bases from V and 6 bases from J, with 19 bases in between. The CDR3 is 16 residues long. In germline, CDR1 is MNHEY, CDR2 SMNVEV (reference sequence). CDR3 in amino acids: CASSLGPGYQQSEAFF. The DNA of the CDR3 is TGTGCCAGCAGTTTAGGCCCAGGGTATCAACAATCTGAAGCTTTCTTT.

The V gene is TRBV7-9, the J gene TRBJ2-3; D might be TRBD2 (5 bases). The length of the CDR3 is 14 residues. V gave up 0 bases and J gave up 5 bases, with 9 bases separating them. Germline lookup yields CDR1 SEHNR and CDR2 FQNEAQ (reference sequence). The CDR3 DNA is TGTGCCAGCAGCTTAGCTTATGCGGGAGATACGCAGTATTTT. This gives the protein CASSLAYAGDTQYF. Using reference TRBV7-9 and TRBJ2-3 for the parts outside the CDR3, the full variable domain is DTGVSQNPRHKITKRGQNVTFRCDPISEHNRLYWYRQTLGQGPEFLTYFQNEAQLEKSRLLSDRFSAERPKGSFSTLEIQRTEQGDSAMYLCASSLAYAGDTQYFGPGTRLTVL.

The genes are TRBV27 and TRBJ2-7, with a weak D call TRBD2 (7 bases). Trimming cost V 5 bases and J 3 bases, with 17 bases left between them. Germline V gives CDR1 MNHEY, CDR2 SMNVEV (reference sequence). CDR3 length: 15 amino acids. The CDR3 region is CASSPIGEGGYEQYF. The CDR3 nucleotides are TGTGCCAGCAGTCCGATTGGGGAGGGGGGCTACGAGCAGTACTTC.

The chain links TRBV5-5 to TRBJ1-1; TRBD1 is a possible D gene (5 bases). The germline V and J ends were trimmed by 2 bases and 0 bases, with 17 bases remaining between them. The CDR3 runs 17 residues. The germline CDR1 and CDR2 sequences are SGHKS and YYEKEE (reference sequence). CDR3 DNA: TGTGCCAGCAGCTTTTCCCCAGGACACAACTTGAACACTGAAGCTTTCTTT. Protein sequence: CASSFSPGHNLNTEAFF. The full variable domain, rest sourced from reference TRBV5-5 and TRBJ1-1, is DAGVTQSPTHLIKTRGQQVTLRCSPISGHKSVSWYQQVLGQGPQFIFQYYEKEERGRGNFPDRFSARQFPNYSSELNVNALLLGDSALYLCASSFSPGHNLNTEAFFGQGTRLTVV.

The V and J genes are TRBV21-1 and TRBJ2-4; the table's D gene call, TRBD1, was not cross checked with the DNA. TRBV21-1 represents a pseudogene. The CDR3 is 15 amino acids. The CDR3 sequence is CARGGTDLAKNIQYF. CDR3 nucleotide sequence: TGTGCCAGGGGCGGGACAGACCTAGCCAAAAACATTCAGTACTTC.

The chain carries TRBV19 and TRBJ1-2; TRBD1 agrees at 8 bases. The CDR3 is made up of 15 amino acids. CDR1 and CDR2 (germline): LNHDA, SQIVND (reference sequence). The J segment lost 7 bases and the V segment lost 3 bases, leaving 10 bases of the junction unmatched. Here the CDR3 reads CASSMSRGRLVGYTF. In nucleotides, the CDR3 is TGTGCCAGTAGTATGTCCAGGGGGCGCTTGGTTGGCTACACCTTC.

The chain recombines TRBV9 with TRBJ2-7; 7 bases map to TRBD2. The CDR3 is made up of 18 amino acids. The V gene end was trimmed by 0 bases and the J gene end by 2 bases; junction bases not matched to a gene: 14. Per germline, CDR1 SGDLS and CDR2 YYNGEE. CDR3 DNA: TGTGCCAGCAGCGTAGGAATGGGAGGGAGGCCCTTTACCTACGAGCAGTACTTC. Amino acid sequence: CASSVGMGGRPFTYEQYF.

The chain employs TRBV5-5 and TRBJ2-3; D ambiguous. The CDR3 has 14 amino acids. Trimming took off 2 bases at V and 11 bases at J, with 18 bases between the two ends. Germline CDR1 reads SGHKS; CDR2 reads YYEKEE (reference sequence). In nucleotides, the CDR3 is TGTGCCAGCAGCTTTGATGTCCTAGGTCATATGCAGTATTTT. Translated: CASSFDVLGHMQYF.

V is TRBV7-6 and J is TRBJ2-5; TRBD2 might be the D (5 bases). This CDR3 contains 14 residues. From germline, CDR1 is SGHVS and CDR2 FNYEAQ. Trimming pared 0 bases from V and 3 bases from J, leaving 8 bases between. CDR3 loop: CASSLAAEEETQYF. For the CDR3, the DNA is TGTGCCAGCAGCTTAGCAGCGGAGGAAGAGACCCAGTACTTC. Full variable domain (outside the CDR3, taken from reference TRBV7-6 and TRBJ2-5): GAGVSQSPRYKVTKRGQDVALRCDPISGHVSLYWYRQALGQGPEFLTYFNYEAQQDKSGLPNDRFSAERPEGSISTLTIQRTEQRDSAMYRCASSLAAEEETQYFGPGTRLLVL.

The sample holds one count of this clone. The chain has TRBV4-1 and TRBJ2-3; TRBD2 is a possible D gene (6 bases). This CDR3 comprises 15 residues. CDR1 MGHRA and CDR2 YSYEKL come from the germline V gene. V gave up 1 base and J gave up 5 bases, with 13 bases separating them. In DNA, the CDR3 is TGCGCCAGCAGCCAAGTAGCGGTTCAAGGAGATACGCAGTATTTT. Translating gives CASSQVAVQGDTQYF.

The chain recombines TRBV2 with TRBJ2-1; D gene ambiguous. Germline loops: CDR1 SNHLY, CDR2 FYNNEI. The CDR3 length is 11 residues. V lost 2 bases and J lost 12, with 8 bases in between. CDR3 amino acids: CASSEKSGQFF. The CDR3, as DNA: TGTGCCAGCAGTGAAAAGTCAGGGCAGTTCTTC.

This CDR3 reads CASSLGGGTEAFF. DNA of the CDR3: TGTGCCAGCAGTTTAGGGGGTGGCACTGAAGCTTTCTTT. The chain couples TRBV9 to TRBJ1-1, with D perhaps matching TRBD1 (6 bases). This CDR3 is 13 amino acids long. Per germline, CDR1 SGDLS and CDR2 YYNGEE. Between the trimmed V and J ends, which lost 5 bases and 4 bases, there was a span of 12 bases.

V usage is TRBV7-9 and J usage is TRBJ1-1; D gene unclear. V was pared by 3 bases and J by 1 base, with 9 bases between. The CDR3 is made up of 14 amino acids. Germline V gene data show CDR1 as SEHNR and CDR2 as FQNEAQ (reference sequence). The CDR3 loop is CASSFIQQNTEAFF. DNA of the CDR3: TGTGCCAGCAGCTTTATACAACAGAACACTGAAGCTTTCTTT.

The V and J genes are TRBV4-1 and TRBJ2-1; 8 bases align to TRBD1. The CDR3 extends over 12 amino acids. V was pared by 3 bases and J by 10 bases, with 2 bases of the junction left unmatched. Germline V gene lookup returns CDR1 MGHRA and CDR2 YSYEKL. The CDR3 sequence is CASSHDRGEQFF. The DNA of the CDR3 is TGCGCCAGCAGCCATGACAGGGGAGAGCAGTTCTTC.

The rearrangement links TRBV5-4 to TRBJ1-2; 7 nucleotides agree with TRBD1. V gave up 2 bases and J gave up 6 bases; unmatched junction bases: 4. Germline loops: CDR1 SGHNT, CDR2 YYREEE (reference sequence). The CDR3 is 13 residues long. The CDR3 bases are TGTGCCAGCAGCTTTAAAGGGGGCAATGGCTACACCTTC. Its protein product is CASSFKGGNGYTF.

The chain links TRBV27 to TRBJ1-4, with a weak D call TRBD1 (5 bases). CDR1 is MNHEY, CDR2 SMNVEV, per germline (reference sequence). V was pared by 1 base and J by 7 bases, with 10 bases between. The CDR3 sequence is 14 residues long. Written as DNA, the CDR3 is TGTGCCAGCAGTTTATGGGGAGGGGCTGAAAAACTGTTTTTT. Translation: CASSLWGGAEKLFF.

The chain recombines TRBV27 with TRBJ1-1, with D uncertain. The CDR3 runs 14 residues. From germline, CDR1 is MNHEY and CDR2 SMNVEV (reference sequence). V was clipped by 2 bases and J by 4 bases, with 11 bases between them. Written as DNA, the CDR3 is TGTGCCAGCAGTTTAGGGTTGGAGGGCACTGAAGCTTTCTTT. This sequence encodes CASSLGLEGTEAFF.

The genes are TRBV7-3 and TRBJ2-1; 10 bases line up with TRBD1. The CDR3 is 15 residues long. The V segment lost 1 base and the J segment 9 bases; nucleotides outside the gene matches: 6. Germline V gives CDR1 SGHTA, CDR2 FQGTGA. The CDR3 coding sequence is TGTGCCAGCAGCTTAATGGGGACAGGGGACTCTGAGCAGTTCTTC. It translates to CASSLMGTGDSEQFF.

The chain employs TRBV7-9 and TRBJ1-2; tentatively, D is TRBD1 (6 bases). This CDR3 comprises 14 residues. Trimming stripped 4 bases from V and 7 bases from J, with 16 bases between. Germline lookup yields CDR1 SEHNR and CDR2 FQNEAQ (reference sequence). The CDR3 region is CASSWNLGGGGYTF. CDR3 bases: TGTGCCAGCAGCTGGAATTTAGGGGGTGGTGGCTACACCTTC.

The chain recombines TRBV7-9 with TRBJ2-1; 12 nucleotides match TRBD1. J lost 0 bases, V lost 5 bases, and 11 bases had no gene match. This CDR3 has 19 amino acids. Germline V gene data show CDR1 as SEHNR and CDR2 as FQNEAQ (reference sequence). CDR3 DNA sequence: TGTGCCAGCAGCGCCCGGGACAGGGGGCAAAAGAGCTCCTACAATGAGCAGTTCTTC. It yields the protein CASSARDRGQKSSYNEQFF.

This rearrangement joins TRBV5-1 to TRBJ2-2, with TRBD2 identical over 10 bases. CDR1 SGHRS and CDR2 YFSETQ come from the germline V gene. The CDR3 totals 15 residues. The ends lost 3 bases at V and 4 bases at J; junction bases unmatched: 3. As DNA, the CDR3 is TGCGCCAGCAGCTCCTGGACTAGCGGCACCGGGGAGCTGTTTTTT. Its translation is CASSSWTSGTGELFF. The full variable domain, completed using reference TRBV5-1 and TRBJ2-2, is KAGVTQTPRYLIKTRGQQVTLSCSPISGHRSVSWYQQTPGQGLQFLFEYFSETQRNKGNFPGRFSGRQFSNSRSEMNVSTLELGDSALYLCASSSWTSGTGELFFGEGSRLTVL.

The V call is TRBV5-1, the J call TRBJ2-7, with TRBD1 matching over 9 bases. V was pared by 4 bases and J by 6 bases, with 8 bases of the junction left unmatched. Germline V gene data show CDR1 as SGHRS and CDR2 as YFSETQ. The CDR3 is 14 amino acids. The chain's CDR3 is CASSLRDRAGEQYF. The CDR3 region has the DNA TGCGCCAGCAGCCTCCGGGACAGGGCTGGCGAGCAGTACTTC.

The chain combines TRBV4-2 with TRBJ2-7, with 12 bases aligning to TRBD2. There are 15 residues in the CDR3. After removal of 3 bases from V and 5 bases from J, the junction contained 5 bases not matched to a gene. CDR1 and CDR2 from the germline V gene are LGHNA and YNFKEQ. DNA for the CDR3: TGTGCCAGCAGCCATCCGACTAGCGGGAGCCACGAGCAGTACTTC. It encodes CASSHPTSGSHEQYF.

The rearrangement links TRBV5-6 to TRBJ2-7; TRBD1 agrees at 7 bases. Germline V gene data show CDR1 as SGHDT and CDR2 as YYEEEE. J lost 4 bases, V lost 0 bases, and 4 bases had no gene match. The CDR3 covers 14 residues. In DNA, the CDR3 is TGTGCCAGCAGCTTGGATAGGGGGCAATACGAGCAGTACTTC. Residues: CASSLDRGQYEQYF.

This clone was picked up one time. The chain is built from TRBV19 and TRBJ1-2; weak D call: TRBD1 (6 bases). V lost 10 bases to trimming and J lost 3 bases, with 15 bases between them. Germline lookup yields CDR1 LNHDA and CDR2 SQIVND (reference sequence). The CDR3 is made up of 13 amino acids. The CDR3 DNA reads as TGTGCCACCTCCCCAGGGGATGACTATGGCTACACCTTC. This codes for CATSPGDDYGYTF.

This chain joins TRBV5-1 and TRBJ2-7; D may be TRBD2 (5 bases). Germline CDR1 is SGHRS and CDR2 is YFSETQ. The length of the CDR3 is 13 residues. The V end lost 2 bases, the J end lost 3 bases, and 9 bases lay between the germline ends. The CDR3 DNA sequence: TGCGCCAGCAGCTTAGACTATTTCTACGAGCAGTACTTC. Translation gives CASSLDYFYEQYF.

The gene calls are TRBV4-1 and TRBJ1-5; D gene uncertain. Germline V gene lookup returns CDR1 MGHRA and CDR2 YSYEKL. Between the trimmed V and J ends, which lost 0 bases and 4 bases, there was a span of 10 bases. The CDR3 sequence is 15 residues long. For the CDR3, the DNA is TGCGCCAGCAGCCAAGATCTGACACGGAATCAGCCCCAGCATTTT. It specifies CASSQDLTRNQPQHF.

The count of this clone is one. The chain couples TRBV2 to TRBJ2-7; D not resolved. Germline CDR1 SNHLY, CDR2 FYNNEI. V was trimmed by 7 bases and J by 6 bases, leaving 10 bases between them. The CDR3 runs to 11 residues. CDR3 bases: TGTGCCAGCACGCTTTCCGGCGAGCAGTACTTC. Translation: CASTLSGEQYF.